This TCR beta chain was recorded in a study of metastatic and nonmetastatic thyroid tumors. About the research overall: Blood and tumor or nodule tissue repertoires from malignant and benign thyroid patients were compared.

TCRdb reanalyzed the PCR reads with MiXCR. The repertoire holds around 20,000 clones, with approximately 22% as singletons. Thyroid surgery took place with no prior treatment in any patient. A note on this clone: The sample has other DNA sequences that encode this CDR3 too.

The receptor was isolated from a female donor with papillary thyroid cancer or a benign thyroid nodule (not recorded which). Some clones in this sample may be carry-over from other donors' samples. The specimen sequenced was adjacent normal tissue.

The CDR3 nucleotides read TGTGCCAGCAGCTATGGGGCGGGGGGTACAGATACGCAGTATTTT. It codes for CASSYGAGGTDTQYF. The V gene is TRBV11-2, the J gene TRBJ2-3, with TRBD2 identical over 8 bases. The J segment lost 3 bases and the V segment lost 4 bases, leaving 6 bases of the junction unmatched. The germline V gene has CDR1 SGHAT and CDR2 FQNNGV. The CDR3 covers 15 residues. The whole variable domain, filled in from reference TRBV11-2 and TRBJ2-3, reads EAGVAQSPRYKIIEKRQSVAFWCNPISGHATLYWYQQILGQGPKLLIQFQNNGVVDDSQLPKDRFSAERLKGVDSTLKIQPAKLEDSAVYLCASSYGAGGTDTQYFGPGTRLTVL.